One and the same sample provided the 16 T cell receptor beta chains below, sequenced in a study of technical replicates of blood from a few donors (dated by TCRdb to about 2017). Library method: the immunoSEQ multiplex PCR assay. The source is immuneACCESS, and TCRdb retained only in-frame sequences with V and J called. Part of the clones is not carried over; for the studies checked, unresolved V genes explain less than half of this, and the remainder is unexplained. Within this sample are around 80,000 clones, with about 91% of them counted one time only. Clones ranked in the top ten supply about 0.41% of the sample. Input material: T cells isolated from PBMCs. Receptor source: a human donor in good health.

In regard to this clone: The identical CDR3 is also encoded by other nucleotide sequences in the sample. The V and J genes are TRBV29-1 and TRBJ2-5; D call uncertain. Germline V CDR1 and CDR2: SQVTM, ANQGSEA. V dropped 4 bases and J dropped 3 bases, with 3 bases sitting between them. This CDR3 is 10 amino acids long. The CDR3, as DNA: TGCAGCGTTGCGGAAGAGACCCAGTACTTC. It specifies CSVAEETQYF. The complete variable domain, with remaining parts taken from reference TRBV29-1 and TRBJ2-5, reads SAVISQKPSRDICQRGTSLTIQCQVDSQVTMMFWYRQQPGQSLTLIATANQGSEATYESGFVIDKFPISRPNLTFSTLTVSNMSPEDSSIYLCSVAEETQYFGPGTRLLVL.

The chain joins TRBV28 to TRBJ2-7; TRBD2 matches at 14 bases. Trimming removed 3 bases from V and 4 bases from J; junction bases left unmatched: 2. The CDR3 consists of 15 residues. CDR1 and CDR2 from the germline V gene are MDHEN and SYDVKM. The CDR3, as DNA: TGTGCCAGCAGTTTCGGGACTAGCGGGAGTTACGAGCAGTACTTC. Translation: CASSFGTSGSYEQYF.

Here the CDR3 reads CASSPGARNEQFF. As DNA, the CDR3 is TGTGCCAGTAGTCCCGGAGCGAGGAATGAGCAGTTCTTC. The gene calls are TRBV19 and TRBJ2-1; D not certain. The CDR3 has 13 amino acids. Trimming removed 5 bases from V and 7 bases from J, with 12 bases in between. The germline V gene encodes CDR1 LNHDA and CDR2 SQIVND (reference sequence).

V gene TRBV6-5 combines with J gene TRBJ2-7; TRBD1 agrees at 8 bases. Germline V gene sequence: CDR1 MNHEY, CDR2 SVGAGI. The CDR3 extends over 13 amino acids. J lost 3 bases, V lost 5 bases, and 3 bases had no gene match. The CDR3 DNA reads TGTGCCAGCAGTCTTGACAGGGGCTACGAGCAGTACTTC. It encodes CASSLDRGYEQYF.

This clone was detected only once. The chain recombines TRBV27 with TRBJ1-5; D uncertain. Germline V gene lookup returns CDR1 MNHEY and CDR2 SMNVEV (reference sequence). This CDR3 has 14 amino acids. The ends were cut back, 4 bases at V and 7 bases at J, with 14 bases in the middle. This CDR3 is CASSSRERHQPQHF. As DNA, the CDR3 is TGTGCCAGCAGTTCCCGGGAGAGGCACCAGCCCCAGCATTTT.

This chain uses TRBV6-1 with TRBJ1-1; tentatively, D is TRBD1 (5 bases). This CDR3 comprises 13 residues. Trimming cost V 2 bases and J 8 bases, with 12 bases left between them. Germline assignment: CDR1 MNHNS and CDR2 SASEGT. CDR3: CASSETGTEEAFF. The CDR3 region has the DNA TGTGCCAGCAGTGAAACAGGTACAGAGGAAGCTTTCTTT.

This clone appeared a few times. This sequence joins TRBV25-1 and TRBJ2-2, with D maybe TRBD2 (6 bases). CDR1 is MGHDK, CDR2 SYGVNS, per germline. V was trimmed by 9 bases and J by 4 bases, leaving 12 bases between them. The CDR3 sequence is 13 residues long. The CDR3 region is CASTGLVTGELFF. In nucleotides, the CDR3 is TGTGCCAGTACGGGACTGGTCACCGGGGAGCTGTTTTTT.

J is TRBJ2-7 and V is TRBV29-1, with a possible D match to TRBD2 (6 bases). Germline V lookup: CDR1 SQVTM, CDR2 ANQGSEA. This CDR3 region has 13 residues. V was shortened by 3 bases and J by 5 bases, with 14 bases between the two germline ends. CDR3 bases: TGCAGCGTTGATGGCGGGGAGATCAACGAGCAGTACTTC. Translation gives CSVDGGEINEQYF.

CDR3 residues: CASTRGQGGNQPQHF. Written as DNA, the CDR3 is TGTGCCAGTACCCGGGGACAGGGAGGCAATCAGCCCCAGCATTTT. The J gene is TRBJ1-5, the V gene TRBV19, with 9 bases that match TRBD1. Trimming cost V 7 bases and J 2 bases; bases outside gene matches: 6. This CDR3 region has 15 residues. Per the germline V gene, CDR1 is LNHDA and CDR2 is SQIVND (reference sequence). The full variable domain, rest sourced from reference TRBV19 and TRBJ1-5, is DGGITQSPKYLFRKEGQNVTLSCEQNLNHDAMYWYRQDPGQGLRLIYYSQIVNDFQKGDIAEGYSVSREKKESFPLTVTSAQKNPTAFYLCASTRGQGGNQPQHFGDGTRLSIL.

V gene TRBV28 combines with J gene TRBJ2-7; D is unclear. Germline lookup yields CDR1 MDHEN and CDR2 SYDVKM. The CDR3 has 12 amino acids. Trimming stripped 2 bases from V and 0 bases from J, with 2 bases between. CDR3 sequence reads: CASSLLSYEQYF. The CDR3 nucleotides read TGTGCCAGCAGTTTACTCTCCTACGAGCAGTACTTC.

This sequence joins TRBV7-8 and TRBJ1-2, with a tentative D call TRBD1 (5 bases). This CDR3 region has 20 residues. V was trimmed by 0 bases and J by 0 bases, leaving 23 bases between them. CDR1 is SGHVS, CDR2 FQNEAQ, per germline. The CDR3 protein is CASSLASELVGEIANYGYTF. CDR3 sequence (DNA): TGTGCCAGCAGCTTAGCGAGTGAATTAGTAGGGGAAATAGCTAACTATGGCTACACCTTC.

J is TRBJ1-2 and V is TRBV30; 7 nucleotides line up with TRBD1. Losses at the gene ends were 3 bases for V and 4 bases for J; bases not matched to a gene: 5. There are 13 residues in the CDR3. Germline-derived CDR1 and CDR2 are GTSNPN and SVGIG (reference sequence). CDR3 sequence: CAWSPGTAYGYTF. The CDR3 DNA is TGTGCCTGGAGCCCCGGGACAGCCTATGGCTACACCTTC.

The chain uses TRBV6-6 and TRBJ2-1; 7 nucleotides line up with TRBD1. Germline CDR1 and CDR2: MNHNY and SVGAGI (reference sequence). V gave up 5 bases and J gave up 3 bases; unmatched junction bases: 4. There are 14 residues in the CDR3. CDR3 bases: TGTGCCAGCAGTACCTGGGACAGCTACAATGAGCAGTTCTTC. It translates to CASSTWDSYNEQFF.

The rearrangement links TRBV7-9 to TRBJ1-2; D may be TRBD1 (5 bases). Per the germline V gene, CDR1 is SEHNR and CDR2 is FQNEAQ (reference sequence). V was cut by 5 bases and J by 6 bases, with 22 bases left in between. This CDR3 has 16 amino acids. The CDR3 nucleotides are TGTGCCAGCAGCCGAGCGGGGGGATTAATCGAAAATGGCTACACCTTC. It translates to CASSRAGGLIENGYTF. Combining the CDR3 with reference TRBV7-9 and TRBJ1-2 gives the whole variable domain DTGVSQNPRHKITKRGQNVTFRCDPISEHNRLYWYRQTLGQGPEFLTYFQNEAQLEKSRLLSDRFSAERPKGSFSTLEIQRTEQGDSAMYLCASSRAGGLIENGYTFGSGTRLTVV.

J is TRBJ1-5 and V is TRBV19; TRBD1 agrees at 7 bases. V gave up 3 bases and J gave up 1 base; unmatched junction bases: 6. This CDR3 comprises 16 residues. Germline V lookup: CDR1 LNHDA, CDR2 SQIVND (reference sequence). CDR3 in DNA: TGTGCCAGTAGTATTTCGACAGGGACGAGCAATCAGCCCCAGCATTTT. This codes for CASSISTGTSNQPQHF.

This chain uses TRBV28 with TRBJ2-7, with TRBD1 matching 12 bases. This CDR3 contains 15 residues. The germline CDR1 and CDR2 sequences are MDHEN and SYDVKM. The J segment lost 2 bases and the V segment lost 5 bases, leaving 4 bases of the junction unmatched. CDR3 amino acids: CASSPGTGGAYEQYF. In DNA form, the CDR3 reads TGTGCCAGCAGTCCCGGGACAGGGGGCGCCTACGAGCAGTACTTC.